This T cell receptor beta chain was identified during a study of shared clonotypes between healthy human individuals. Study findings and constraints: The study generally estimated greater richness for naive than memory subsets.

Concerning this clone itself: No antigen is known for it.

TCRdb's table, derived via immunoSEQ multiplex PCR, lists solely in-frame clones and lacks some. The sample lists over a million clones; around 97% were seen once. Researchers partitioned CD4+ cells into CD45RA+ naive and CD45RA-negative memory subsets. Germline loops: CDR1 MGHDK, CDR2 SYGVNS. This CDR3 is 15 amino acids long. The J segment lost 7 bases and the V segment lost 3 bases, leaving 10 bases of the junction unmatched. The sample was naive CD4+ T cells sorted from blood. Regarding subset: CD45RA+ positively selected. This chain uses TRBV25-1 with TRBJ1-2; 8 bases match TRBD1. The source of this sequence is a man between 25 and 39 years old in good health. CDR3 in amino acids: CASSDPGTGGFGYTF. The CDR3 bases are TGTGCCAGCAGTGACCCTGGGACAGGTGGTTTTGGCTACACCTTC.